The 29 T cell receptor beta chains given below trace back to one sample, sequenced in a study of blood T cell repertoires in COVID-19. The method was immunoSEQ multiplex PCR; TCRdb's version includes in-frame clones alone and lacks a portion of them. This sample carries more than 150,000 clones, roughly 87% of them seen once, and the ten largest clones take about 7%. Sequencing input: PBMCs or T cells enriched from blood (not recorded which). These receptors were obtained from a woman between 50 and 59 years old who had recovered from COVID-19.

CDR3 in DNA: TGCGCCAGCAGCTTCGAGGGGGTGAGGTCAGATACGCAGTATTTT. Amino acids: CASSFEGVRSDTQYF. The gene calls are TRBV5-1 and TRBJ2-3; D is perhaps TRBD1 (6 bases). With 2 bases removed from V and 4 bases from J, the gap between germline ends came to 14 bases. CDR3 size: 15 residues. From germline, CDR1 is SGHRS and CDR2 YFSETQ.

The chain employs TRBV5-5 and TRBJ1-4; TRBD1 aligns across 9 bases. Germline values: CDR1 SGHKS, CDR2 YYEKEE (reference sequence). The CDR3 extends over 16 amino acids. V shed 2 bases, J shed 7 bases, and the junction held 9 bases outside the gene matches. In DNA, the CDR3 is TGTGCCAGCAGCTTTTTACCGGGACAGGGAAGTGAAAAACTGTTTTTT. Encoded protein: CASSFLPGQGSEKLFF.

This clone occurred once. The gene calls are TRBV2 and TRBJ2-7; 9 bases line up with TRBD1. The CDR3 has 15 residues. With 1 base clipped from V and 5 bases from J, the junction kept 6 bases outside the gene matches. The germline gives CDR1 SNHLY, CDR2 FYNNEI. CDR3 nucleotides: TGTGCCAGCAGTGAAGAGGGGGGACAGGGCCACGAGCAGTACTTC. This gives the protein CASSEEGGQGHEQYF.

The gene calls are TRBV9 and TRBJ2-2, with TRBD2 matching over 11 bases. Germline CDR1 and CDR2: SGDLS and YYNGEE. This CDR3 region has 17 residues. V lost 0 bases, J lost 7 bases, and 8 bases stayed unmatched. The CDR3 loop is CASSVGRTSGSSGELFF. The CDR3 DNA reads TGTGCCAGCAGCGTAGGTAGAACTAGCGGGAGCAGCGGGGAGCTGTTTTTT.

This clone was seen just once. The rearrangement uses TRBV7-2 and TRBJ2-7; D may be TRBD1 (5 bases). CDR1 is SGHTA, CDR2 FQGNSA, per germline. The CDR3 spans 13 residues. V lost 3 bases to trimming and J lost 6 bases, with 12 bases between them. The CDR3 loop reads CASSFQGPSEQYF. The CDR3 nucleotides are TGTGCCAGCAGCTTTCAGGGTCCCTCCGAGCAGTACTTC. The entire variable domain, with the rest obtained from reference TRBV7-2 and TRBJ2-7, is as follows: GAGVSQSPSNKVTEKGKDVELRCDPISGHTALYWYRQSLGQGLEFLIYFQGNSAPDKSGLPSDRFSAERTGGSVSTLTIQRTQQEDSAVYLCASSFQGPSEQYFGPGTRLTVT.

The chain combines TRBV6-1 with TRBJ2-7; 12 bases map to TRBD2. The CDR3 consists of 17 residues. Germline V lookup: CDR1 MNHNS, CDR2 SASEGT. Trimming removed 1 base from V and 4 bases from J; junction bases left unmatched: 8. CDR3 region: CASSEGWFGTSGYEQYF. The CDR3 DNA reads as TGTGCCAGCAGTGAAGGGTGGTTTGGGACTAGCGGGTACGAGCAGTACTTC.

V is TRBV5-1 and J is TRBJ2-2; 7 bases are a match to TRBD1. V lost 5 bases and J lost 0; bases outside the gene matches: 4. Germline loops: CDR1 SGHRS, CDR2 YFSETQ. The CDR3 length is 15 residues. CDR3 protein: CASRIGTANTGELFF. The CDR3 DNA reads TGCGCCAGCAGAATAGGGACAGCGAACACCGGGGAGCTGTTTTTT. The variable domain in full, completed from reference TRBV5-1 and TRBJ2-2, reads KAGVTQTPRYLIKTRGQQVTLSCSPISGHRSVSWYQQTPGQGLQFLFEYFSETQRNKGNFPGRFSGRQFSNSRSEMNVSTLELGDSALYLCASRIGTANTGELFFGEGSRLTVL.

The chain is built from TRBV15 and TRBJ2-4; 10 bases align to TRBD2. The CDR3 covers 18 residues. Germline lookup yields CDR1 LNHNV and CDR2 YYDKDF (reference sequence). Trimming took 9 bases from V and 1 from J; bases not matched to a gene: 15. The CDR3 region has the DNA TGTGCCACAAGTCCGGGACTAGCGCCCTACCGGGCCAAAAACATTCAGTACTTC. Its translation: CATSPGLAPYRAKNIQYF. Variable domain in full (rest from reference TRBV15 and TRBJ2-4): DAMVIQNPRYQVTQFGKPVTLSCSQTLNHNVMYWYQQKSSQAPKLLFHYYDKDFNNEADTPDNFQSRRPNTSFCFLDIRSPGLGDTAMYLCATSPGLAPYRAKNIQYFGAGTRLSVL.

The CDR3 region has the DNA TGTGCCAGCAGCCGAAATCACGGACAGATCTCCTACGAGCAGTACTTC. Its protein product is CASSRNHGQISYEQYF. The chain uses TRBV7-8 and TRBJ2-7, with D possibly TRBD1 on 6 matching bases. The CDR3 is 16 amino acids. V lost 5 bases and J lost 0, with 17 bases in between. CDR1 and CDR2 from the germline V gene are SGHVS and FQNEAQ.

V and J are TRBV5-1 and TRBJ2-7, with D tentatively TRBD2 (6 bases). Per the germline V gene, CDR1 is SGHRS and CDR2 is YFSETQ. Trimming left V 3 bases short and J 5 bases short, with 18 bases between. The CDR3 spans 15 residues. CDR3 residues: CASSSRPSGADEQYF. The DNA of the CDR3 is TGCGCCAGCAGCTCTAGACCCTCGGGAGCCGACGAGCAGTACTTC.

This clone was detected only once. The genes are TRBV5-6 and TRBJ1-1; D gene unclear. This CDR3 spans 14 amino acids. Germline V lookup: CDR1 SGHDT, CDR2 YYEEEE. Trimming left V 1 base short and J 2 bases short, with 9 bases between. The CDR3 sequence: CASSLFSRNTEAFF. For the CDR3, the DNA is TGTGCCAGCAGCTTGTTCTCCCGTAACACTGAAGCTTTCTTT.

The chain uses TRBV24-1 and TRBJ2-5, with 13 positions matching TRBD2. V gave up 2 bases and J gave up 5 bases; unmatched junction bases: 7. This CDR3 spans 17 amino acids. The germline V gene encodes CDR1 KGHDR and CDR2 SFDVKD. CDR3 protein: CATSDSGLAGVRETQYF. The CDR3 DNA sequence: TGTGCCACCAGTGATTCAGGACTAGCGGGAGTTCGGGAGACCCAGTACTTC.

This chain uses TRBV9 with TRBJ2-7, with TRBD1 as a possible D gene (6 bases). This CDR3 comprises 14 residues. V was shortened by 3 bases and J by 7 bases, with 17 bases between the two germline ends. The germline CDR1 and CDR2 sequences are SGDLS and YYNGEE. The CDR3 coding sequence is TGTGCCAGCAGCGCGCAGACAGGCTGGGGGGAGCAGTACTTC. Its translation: CASSAQTGWGEQYF.

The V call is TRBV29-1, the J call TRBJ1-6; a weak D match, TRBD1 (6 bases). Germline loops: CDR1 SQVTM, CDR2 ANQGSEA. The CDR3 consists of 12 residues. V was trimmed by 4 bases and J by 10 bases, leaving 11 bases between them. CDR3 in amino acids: CSVAQGNSPLHF. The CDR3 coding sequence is TGCAGCGTTGCTCAGGGGAACTCACCCCTCCACTTT.

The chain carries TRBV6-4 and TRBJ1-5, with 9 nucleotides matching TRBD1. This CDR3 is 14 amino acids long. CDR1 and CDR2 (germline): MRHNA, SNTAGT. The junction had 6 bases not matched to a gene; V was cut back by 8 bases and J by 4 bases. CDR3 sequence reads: CASAGDRANQPQHF. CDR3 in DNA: TGTGCCAGCGCGGGGGACAGGGCAAATCAGCCCCAGCATTTT.

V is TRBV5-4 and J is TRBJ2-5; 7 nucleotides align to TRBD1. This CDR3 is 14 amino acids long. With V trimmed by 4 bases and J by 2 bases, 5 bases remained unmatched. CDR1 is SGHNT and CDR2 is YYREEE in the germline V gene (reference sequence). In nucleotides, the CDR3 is TGTGCCAGCAGCCCACAGGGGAAGCAAGAGACCCAGTACTTC. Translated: CASSPQGKQETQYF.

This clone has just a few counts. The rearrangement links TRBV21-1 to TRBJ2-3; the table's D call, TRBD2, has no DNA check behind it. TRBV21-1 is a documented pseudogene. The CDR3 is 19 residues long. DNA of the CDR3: TGTGCCAGCAGCAAAGGCGCTCAAGTGGGAGGGGACCACACAGATACGCAGTATTTT. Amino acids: CASSKGAQVGGDHTDTQYF.

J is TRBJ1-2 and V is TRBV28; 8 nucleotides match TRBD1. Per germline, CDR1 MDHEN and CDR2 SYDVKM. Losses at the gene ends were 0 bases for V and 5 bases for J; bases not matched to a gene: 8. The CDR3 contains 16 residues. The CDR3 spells CASSLWGPGQAYGYTF. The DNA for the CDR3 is TGTGCCAGCAGTTTATGGGGCCCGGGACAGGCGTATGGCTACACCTTC.

The CDR3 DNA is TGTGCCAGCAGTTTAGGCGGCTACGAGCAGTACTTC. This encodes CASSLGGYEQYF. The V and J genes are TRBV6-2 or TRBV6-3 and TRBJ2-7; the D is unclear. V lost 4 bases and J lost 3, with 7 bases in between. CDR1 is MNHEY and CDR2 is SVGEGT in the germline V gene. The CDR3 extends over 12 amino acids.

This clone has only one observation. For the CDR3, the DNA is TGTGCCAGCAGTTTATCAGGGGTCCACGAGCAGTACTTC. It codes for CASSLSGVHEQYF. The V call is TRBV28, the J call TRBJ2-7; possibly TRBD1 for D (6 bases). There are 13 residues in the CDR3. With 1 base removed from V and 5 bases from J, the gap between germline ends came to 9 bases. Germline values: CDR1 MDHEN, CDR2 SYDVKM.

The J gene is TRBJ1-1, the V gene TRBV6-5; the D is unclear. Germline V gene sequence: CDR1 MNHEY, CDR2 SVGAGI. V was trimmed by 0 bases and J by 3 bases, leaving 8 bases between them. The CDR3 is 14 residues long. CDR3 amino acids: CASSYSGSDTEAFF. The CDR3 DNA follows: TGTGCCAGCAGTTACTCCGGGAGCGACACTGAAGCTTTCTTT.

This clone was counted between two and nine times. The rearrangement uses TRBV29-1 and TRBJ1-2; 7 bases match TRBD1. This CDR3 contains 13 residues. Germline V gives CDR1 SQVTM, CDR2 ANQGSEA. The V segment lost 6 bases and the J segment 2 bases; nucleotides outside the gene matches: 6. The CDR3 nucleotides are TGCAGCGTCGTTAGACAGGGAAACTATGGCTACACCTTC. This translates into CSVVRQGNYGYTF.

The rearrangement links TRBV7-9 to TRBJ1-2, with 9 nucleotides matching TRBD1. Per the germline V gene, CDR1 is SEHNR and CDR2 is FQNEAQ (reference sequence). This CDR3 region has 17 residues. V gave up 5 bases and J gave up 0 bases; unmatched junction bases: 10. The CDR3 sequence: CASSPRDRDIANYGYTF. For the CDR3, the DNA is TGTGCCAGCAGCCCGAGGGACAGGGATATAGCTAACTATGGCTACACCTTC.

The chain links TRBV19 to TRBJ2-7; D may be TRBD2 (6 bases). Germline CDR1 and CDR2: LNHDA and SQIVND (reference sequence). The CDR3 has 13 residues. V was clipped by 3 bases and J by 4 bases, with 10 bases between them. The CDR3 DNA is TGTGCCAGTAGTATGAGTCGGGAGTACGAGCAGTACTTC. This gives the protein CASSMSREYEQYF.

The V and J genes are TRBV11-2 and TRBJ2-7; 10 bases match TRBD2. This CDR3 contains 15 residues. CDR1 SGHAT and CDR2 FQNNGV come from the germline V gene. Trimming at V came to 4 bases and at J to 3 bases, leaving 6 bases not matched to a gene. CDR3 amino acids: CASSSGAGGVYEQYF. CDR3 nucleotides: TGTGCCAGCAGCTCCGGAGCGGGAGGGGTCTACGAGCAGTACTTC.

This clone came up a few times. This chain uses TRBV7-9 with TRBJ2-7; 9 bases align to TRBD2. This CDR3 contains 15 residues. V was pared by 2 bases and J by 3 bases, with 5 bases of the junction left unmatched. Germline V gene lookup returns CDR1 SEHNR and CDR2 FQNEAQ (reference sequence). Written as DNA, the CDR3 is TGTGCCAGCAGCTTATCGGCGACTAGCGGCTACGAGCAGTACTTC. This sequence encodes CASSLSATSGYEQYF.

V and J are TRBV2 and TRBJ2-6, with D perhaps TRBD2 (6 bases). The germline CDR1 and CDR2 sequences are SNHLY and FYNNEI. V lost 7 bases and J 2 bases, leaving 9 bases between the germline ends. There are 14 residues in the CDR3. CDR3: CASMEGTGANVLTF. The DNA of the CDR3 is TGTGCCAGCATGGAGGGGACTGGGGCCAACGTCCTGACTTTC.

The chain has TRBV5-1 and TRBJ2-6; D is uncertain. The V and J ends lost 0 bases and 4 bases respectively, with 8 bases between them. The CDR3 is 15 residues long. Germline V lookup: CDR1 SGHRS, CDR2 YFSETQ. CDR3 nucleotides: TGCGCCAGCAGCTTGGCCCGAACAGGGGCCAACGTCCTGACTTTC. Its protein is CASSLARTGANVLTF.

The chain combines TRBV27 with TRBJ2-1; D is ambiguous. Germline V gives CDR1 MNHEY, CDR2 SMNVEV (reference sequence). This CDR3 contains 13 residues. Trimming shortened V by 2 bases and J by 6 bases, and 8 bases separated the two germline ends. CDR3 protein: CASSLPPFNEQFF. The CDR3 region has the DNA TGTGCCAGCAGTTTACCCCCTTTCAATGAGCAGTTCTTC.